These T cell receptor beta chains were read from a single sample in a study of T cells in Graves' hyperthyroidism and ophthalmopathy. TCRdb redid the calling of the multiplex PCR reads with MiXCR, one entry per CDR3 protein. The sample lists about 350,000 distinct CDR3 sequences, approximately 19% seen once, with 3.7% in the top ten. Sequenced: blood. The source of these receptors is a woman aged 18-35 years with Graves' hyperthyroidism. Each CDR3 is given with its conserved first and last residue. The D gene is left open where the match is weak. Clone size, where shown, is once, few, many, or a class for clones that have expanded.

d_gene: TRBD2; abundance: many; j_gene: TRBJ2-5; v_gene: TRBV12-3/TRBV12-4; CDR3nt: TGTGCCAGCAGTTTAGCCCGGCTAGCGGAAGAGACCCAGTACTTC; CDR3aa: CASSLARLAEETQYF
d_gene: TRBD2; abundance: few; j_gene: TRBJ2-7; v_gene: TRBV20-1; CDR3nt: TGCAGTGCCACGTCCGGGACTAGCGGGGGGGCGGACTACGAGCAGTACTTC; CDR3aa: CSATSGTSGGADYEQYF
d_gene: -; abundance: -; j_gene: TRBJ1-1; v_gene: TRBV5-1; CDR3nt: TGCGCCAGCAGCTCACTTATTCAGGGCGAAGCTTTCTTT; CDR3aa: CASSSLIQGEAFF
d_gene: TRBD1; abundance: many; j_gene: TRBJ1-5; v_gene: TRBV9; CDR3nt: TGTGCCAGCGGGAAGGGACAGCGCAATCAGCCCCAGCATTTT; CDR3aa: CASGKGQRNQPQHF
d_gene: TRBD2; abundance: -; j_gene: TRBJ2-5; v_gene: TRBV3-1; CDR3nt: TGTGCCAGCAGCGGGGCTAGCGGTGAAGAGACCCAGTACTTC; CDR3aa: CASSGASGEETQYF
d_gene: -; abundance: many; j_gene: TRBJ2-7; v_gene: TRBV4-1; CDR3nt: TGCGCCAGCAGCCAAGCCGGCAGGGACGAGCAGTACTTC; CDR3aa: CASSQAGRDEQYF
d_gene: -; abundance: many; j_gene: TRBJ2-2; v_gene: TRBV12-3/TRBV12-4; CDR3nt: TGTGCCAGCAGTCAAAGGGACATCACAAGAGGGAACACCGGGGAGCTGTTTTTT; CDR3aa: CASSQRDITRGNTGELFF
d_gene: -; abundance: many; j_gene: TRBJ1-3; v_gene: TRBV20-1; CDR3nt: TGCAGTGCTAGAGATGGGGCAGGCCACTCTGGAAACACCATATATTTT; CDR3aa: CSARDGAGHSGNTIYF
d_gene: -; abundance: few; j_gene: TRBJ1-1; v_gene: TRBV11-1; CDR3nt: TGTGCCAGCAGCTTAACCCCGATGATGGGCACTGAAGCTTTCTTT; CDR3aa: CASSLTPMMGTEAFF
d_gene: -; abundance: -; j_gene: TRBJ1-1; v_gene: TRBV6-5; CDR3nt: TGTGCCAGCAGTTACTCAGGGATCATGAACACTGATGCTTTCTTT; CDR3aa: CASSYSGIMNTDAFF
d_gene: -; abundance: many; j_gene: TRBJ2-2; v_gene: TRBV6-1; CDR3nt: TGTGCCAGCAGTCGACGGACGGAGAACACCGGGGAGCTGTTTTTT; CDR3aa: CASSRRTENTGELFF
d_gene: -; abundance: many; j_gene: TRBJ1-2; v_gene: TRBV7-9; CDR3nt: TGTGCCAGCAGCTTTTTTCGTGAAGCTAACTATGGCTACACCTTC; CDR3aa: CASSFFREANYGYTF
d_gene: -; abundance: many; j_gene: TRBJ1-2; v_gene: TRBV6-5; CDR3nt: TGTGCCGGCACCGAACTACTATCGACCCATGGCTACACCTTC; CDR3aa: CAGTELLSTHGYTF
d_gene: -; abundance: many; j_gene: TRBJ2-6; v_gene: TRBV5-1; CDR3nt: TGCGCCAGCAGCTTGGTTCCCGGGGCCAACGTCCTGACTTTC; CDR3aa: CASSLVPGANVLTF
d_gene: TRBD2; abundance: -; j_gene: TRBJ2-7; v_gene: TRBV24-1; CDR3nt: TGTGCCACCAGTGATTTGCGGGGGGAAGGCGAGCAGTACTTC; CDR3aa: CATSDLRGEGEQYF
d_gene: -; abundance: -; j_gene: TRBJ1-2; v_gene: TRBV11-2; CDR3nt: TGTGCCAGCAGCTTAGAGGCCTGGACAAGCTATGGCTACACCTTC; CDR3aa: CASSLEAWTSYGYTF
d_gene: -; abundance: many; j_gene: TRBJ1-3; v_gene: TRBV12-3/TRBV12-4; CDR3nt: TGTGCCAGCAGTTTGGGGAACACCATATATTTT; CDR3aa: CASSLGNTIYF
d_gene: -; abundance: once; j_gene: TRBJ2-7; v_gene: TRBV12-3/TRBV12-4; CDR3nt: TGTGCCAGCACCATGGGGATAAGTACCGACGAGCAGTACTTC; CDR3aa: CASTMGISTDEQYF
d_gene: TRBD1; abundance: many; j_gene: TRBJ1-2; v_gene: TRBV6-5; CDR3nt: TGTGCCAGCAGTTACACAGGACAGGGGGCTTATGGCTACACCTTC; CDR3aa: CASSYTGQGAYGYTF
d_gene: -; abundance: many; j_gene: TRBJ1-1; v_gene: TRBV28; CDR3nt: TGTGCCAGCAGTTTATGGGCAGGCGGAGAGAACACTGAAGCTTTCTTT; CDR3aa: CASSLWAGGENTEAFF
d_gene: -; abundance: many; j_gene: TRBJ1-1; v_gene: TRBV19; CDR3nt: TGTGCCAGTATTTCCAATACGGGTAGGCGGACTGAAGCTTTCTTT; CDR3aa: CASISNTGRRTEAFF
d_gene: -; abundance: many; j_gene: TRBJ2-7; v_gene: TRBV24-1; CDR3nt: TGTGCCACCAGTGAGGGGGGACCCTTCTCCTACGAGCAGTACTTC; CDR3aa: CATSEGGPFSYEQYF
d_gene: -; abundance: -; j_gene: TRBJ2-3; v_gene: TRBV12-3/TRBV12-4; CDR3nt: TGTGCCAGCAGTACGGGGCCCGCAGAAGATACGCAGTATTTT; CDR3aa: CASSTGPAEDTQYF
d_gene: TRBD1; abundance: many; j_gene: TRBJ1-1; v_gene: TRBV7-9; CDR3nt: TGTGCCAGCAGACTGACAGGGGGCACTGAAGCTTTCTTT; CDR3aa: CASRLTGGTEAFF
d_gene: TRBD1; abundance: many; j_gene: TRBJ2-7; v_gene: TRBV28; CDR3nt: TGTGCCAGCAGTCCCGGGACAGACCCCTACGAGCAGTACTTC; CDR3aa: CASSPGTDPYEQYF
d_gene: -; abundance: many; j_gene: TRBJ1-1; v_gene: TRBV6-1; CDR3nt: TGTGCCAGCTCGACAGCGTTGAACACTGAAGCTTTCTTT; CDR3aa: CASSTALNTEAFF
d_gene: -; abundance: few; j_gene: TRBJ1-6; v_gene: TRBV2; CDR3nt: TGTGCCAGCATAGGGTCACCCGGGACACCCCTCCACTTT; CDR3aa: CASIGSPGTPLHF
d_gene: -; abundance: many; j_gene: TRBJ2-5; v_gene: TRBV7-3; CDR3nt: TGTGCCAGCAGCCTAGGGGGGGTGGAGACCCAGTACTTC; CDR3aa: CASSLGGVETQYF
d_gene: TRBD1; abundance: -; j_gene: TRBJ1-2; v_gene: TRBV30; CDR3nt: TGTGCCTGGAGTCGGGACAGGACGCGCTATGGCTACACCTTC; CDR3aa: CAWSRDRTRYGYTF
d_gene: -; abundance: -; j_gene: TRBJ2-5; v_gene: TRBV18; CDR3nt: TGTGCCAGCTCAGCCCTTGAGGGAACCAGGGAAGAGACCCAGTACTTC; CDR3aa: CASSALEGTREETQYF
d_gene: TRBD2; abundance: -; j_gene: TRBJ2-5; v_gene: TRBV18; CDR3nt: TGTGCCAGCTCACCACCGTGGACTAGCGGGGGTCAAGAGACCCAGTACTTC; CDR3aa: CASSPPWTSGGQETQYF
d_gene: -; abundance: -; j_gene: TRBJ2-7; v_gene: TRBV4-1; CDR3nt: TGCGCCAGCAGCCAAGATACAGGAGTCTACGAGCAGTACTTC; CDR3aa: CASSQDTGVYEQYF
d_gene: -; abundance: few; j_gene: TRBJ2-5; v_gene: TRBV5-8; CDR3nt: TGTGCCAGCAGTGAAGGACAGCCCACCCAAGAGACCCAGTACTTC; CDR3aa: CASSEGQPTQETQYF
d_gene: -; abundance: many; j_gene: TRBJ1-5; v_gene: TRBV20-1; CDR3nt: TGCAGTGCTAGAGTCGGCTCCAGCAATCAGCCCCAGCATTTT; CDR3aa: CSARVGSSNQPQHF
d_gene: TRBD1; abundance: -; j_gene: TRBJ1-5; v_gene: TRBV6-1; CDR3nt: TGTGCCACCACACAGGGGGATACCTATCAGCCTCAGCATTTT; CDR3aa: CATTQGDTYQPQHF
d_gene: -; abundance: -; j_gene: TRBJ1-3; v_gene: TRBV7-6; CDR3nt: TGTGCCAGCAGCTTAGGGAGGGGGAGCTCTGGAAACACCATATATTTT; CDR3aa: CASSLGRGSSGNTIYF
d_gene: -; abundance: -; j_gene: TRBJ1-5; v_gene: TRBV2; CDR3nt: TGTGCCAGCCTAGGGGGGTATAGCAATCAGCCCCAGCATTTT; CDR3aa: CASLGGYSNQPQHF
d_gene: -; abundance: few; j_gene: TRBJ1-5; v_gene: TRBV27; CDR3nt: TGTGCCAGCAGTTCCCAAGCCAGGGTTCAGCCCCAGCATTTT; CDR3aa: CASSSQARVQPQHF
d_gene: -; abundance: many; j_gene: TRBJ2-5; v_gene: TRBV27; CDR3nt: TGTGCCAGCGCCGCTTTGGCGGGGCCAGAGACCCAGTACTTC; CDR3aa: CASAALAGPETQYF
d_gene: -; abundance: -; j_gene: TRBJ1-1; v_gene: TRBV4-1; CDR3nt: TGCGCCAGCAGCCAAGATTCGACGGGCGGACGGGGGGTTGTAGCTTTCTTT; CDR3aa: CASSQDSTGGRGVVAFF
d_gene: TRBD1; abundance: many; j_gene: TRBJ1-2; v_gene: TRBV4-2; CDR3nt: TGTGCCAGCATCGCCAGCGGGGGGGACAGGGGCTACTATGGCTACACCTTC; CDR3aa: CASIASGGDRGYYGYTF
d_gene: TRBD2; abundance: -; j_gene: TRBJ2-3; v_gene: TRBV6-1; CDR3nt: TGTGCCAGCAGCGGCCAGACTAGCGGGGGTTCAGATACGCAGTATTTT; CDR3aa: CASSGQTSGGSDTQYF
d_gene: TRBD1; abundance: many; j_gene: TRBJ1-2; v_gene: TRBV11-2; CDR3nt: TGTGCCAGCAGCTTAGACCTTTCCGGGACAGGGAACTATGGCTACACCTTC; CDR3aa: CASSLDLSGTGNYGYTF
d_gene: -; abundance: -; j_gene: TRBJ2-5; v_gene: TRBV5-1; CDR3nt: TGCGCCAGCAGCTTGGCGCGGGGATCCACTGTCCAAGAGACCCAGTACTTC; CDR3aa: CASSLARGSTVQETQYF
d_gene: TRBD1; abundance: -; j_gene: TRBJ1-2; v_gene: TRBV7-2; CDR3nt: TGTGCCAGCAGCTTCGGACAGGGGGCATACTATGGCTACACCTTC; CDR3aa: CASSFGQGAYYGYTF
d_gene: TRBD2; abundance: many; j_gene: TRBJ2-5; v_gene: TRBV5-1; CDR3nt: TGCGCCAGCAGCTTTCTAGCGGGGGAGCAAGAGACCCAGTACTTC; CDR3aa: CASSFLAGEQETQYF
d_gene: -; abundance: many; j_gene: TRBJ2-7; v_gene: TRBV20-1; CDR3nt: TGCAGTGCTTCCCGATCCTCCTCCTACGAGCAGTACTTC; CDR3aa: CSASRSSSYEQYF
d_gene: -; abundance: many; j_gene: TRBJ1-1; v_gene: TRBV12-3/TRBV12-4; CDR3nt: TGTGCCAGCAGTTCACTGACAGGTCCCCCTGAAGCTTTCTTT; CDR3aa: CASSSLTGPPEAFF